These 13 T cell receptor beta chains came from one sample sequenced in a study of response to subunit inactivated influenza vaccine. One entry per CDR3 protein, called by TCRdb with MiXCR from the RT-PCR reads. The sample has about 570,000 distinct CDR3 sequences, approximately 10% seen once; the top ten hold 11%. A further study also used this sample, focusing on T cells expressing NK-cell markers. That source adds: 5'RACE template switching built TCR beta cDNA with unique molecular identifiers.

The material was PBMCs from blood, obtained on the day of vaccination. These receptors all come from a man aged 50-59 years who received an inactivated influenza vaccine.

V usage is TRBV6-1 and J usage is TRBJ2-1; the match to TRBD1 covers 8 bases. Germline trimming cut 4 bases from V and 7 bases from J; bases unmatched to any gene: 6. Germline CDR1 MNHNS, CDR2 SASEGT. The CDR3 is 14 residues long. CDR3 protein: CASSGTGNRNEQFF. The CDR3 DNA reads TGTGCCAGCAGTGGGACAGGGAATCGGAATGAGCAGTTCTTC.

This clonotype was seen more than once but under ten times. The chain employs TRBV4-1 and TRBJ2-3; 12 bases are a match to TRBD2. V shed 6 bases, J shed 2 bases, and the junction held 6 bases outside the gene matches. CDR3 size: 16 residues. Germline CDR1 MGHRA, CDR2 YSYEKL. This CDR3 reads CASSRLAGEVTDTQYF. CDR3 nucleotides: TGCGCCAGCAGTCGACTAGCGGGGGAAGTCACAGATACGCAGTATTTT.

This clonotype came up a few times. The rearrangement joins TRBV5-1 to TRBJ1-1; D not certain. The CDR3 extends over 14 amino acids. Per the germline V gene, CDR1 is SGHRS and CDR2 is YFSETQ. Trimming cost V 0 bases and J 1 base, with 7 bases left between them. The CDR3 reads CASSLEHWNTEAFF. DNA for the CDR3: TGCGCCAGCAGCTTGGAACACTGGAACACTGAAGCTTTCTTT. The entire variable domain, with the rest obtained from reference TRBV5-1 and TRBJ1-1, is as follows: KAGVTQTPRYLIKTRGQQVTLSCSPISGHRSVSWYQQTPGQGLQFLFEYFSETQRNKGNFPGRFSGRQFSNSRSEMNVSTLELGDSALYLCASSLEHWNTEAFFGQGTRLTVV.

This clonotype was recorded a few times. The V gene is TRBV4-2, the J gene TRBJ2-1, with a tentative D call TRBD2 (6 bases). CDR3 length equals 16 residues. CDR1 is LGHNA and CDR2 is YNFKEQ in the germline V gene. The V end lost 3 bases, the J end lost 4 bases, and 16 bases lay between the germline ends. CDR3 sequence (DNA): TGTGCCAGCAGCCATCAAGAAGAGGGACTTTACAATGAGCAGTTCTTC. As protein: CASSHQEEGLYNEQFF.

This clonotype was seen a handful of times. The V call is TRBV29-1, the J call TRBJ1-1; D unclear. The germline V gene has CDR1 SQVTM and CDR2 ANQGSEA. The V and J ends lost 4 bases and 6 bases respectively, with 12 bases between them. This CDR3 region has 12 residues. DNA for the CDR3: TGCAGCGTTGGGGTTAATAGCCCTGAAGCTTTCTTT. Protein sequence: CSVGVNSPEAFF.

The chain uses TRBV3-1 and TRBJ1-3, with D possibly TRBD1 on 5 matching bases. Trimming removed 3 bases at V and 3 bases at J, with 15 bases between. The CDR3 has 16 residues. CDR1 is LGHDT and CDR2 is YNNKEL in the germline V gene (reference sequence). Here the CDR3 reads CASSHGTGTVGNTIYF. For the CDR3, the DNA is TGTGCCAGCAGCCATGGTACCGGGACGGTTGGAAACACCATATATTTT.

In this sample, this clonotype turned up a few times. The DNA for the CDR3 is TGTGCCAGCAGATTGGGCGGGGTCCTCACCGGGGAGCTGTTTTTT. Residues: CASRLGGVLTGELFF. The chain employs TRBV28 and TRBJ2-2; a possible D gene is TRBD2 (6 bases). Between the trimmed V and J ends, which lost 6 bases and 4 bases, there was a span of 15 bases. The CDR3 covers 15 residues. CDR1 and CDR2 from the germline V gene are MDHEN and SYDVKM. Full variable domain (remainder filled in from reference TRBV28 and TRBJ2-2): DVKVTQSSRYLVKRTGEKVFLECVQDMDHENMFWYRQDPGLGLRLIYFSYDVKMKEKGDIPEGYSVSREKKERFSLILESASTNQTSMYLCASRLGGVLTGELFFGEGSRLTVL.

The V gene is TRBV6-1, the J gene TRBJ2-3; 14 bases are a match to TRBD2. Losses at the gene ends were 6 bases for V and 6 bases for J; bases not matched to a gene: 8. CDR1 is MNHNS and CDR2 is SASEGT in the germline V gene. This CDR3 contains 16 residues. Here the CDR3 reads CASSSTTSGGADTQYF. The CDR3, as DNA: TGTGCCAGCAGCTCAACGACTAGCGGGGGGGCTGATACGCAGTATTTT.

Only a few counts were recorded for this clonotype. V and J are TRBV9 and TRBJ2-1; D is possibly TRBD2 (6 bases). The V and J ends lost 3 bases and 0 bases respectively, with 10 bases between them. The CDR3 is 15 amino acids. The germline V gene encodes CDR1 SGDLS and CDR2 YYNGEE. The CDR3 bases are TGTGCCAGCAGCGGCGGGATTAGCTCCTACAATGAGCAGTTCTTC. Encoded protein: CASSGGISSYNEQFF. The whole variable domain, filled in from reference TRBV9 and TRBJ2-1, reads DSGVTQTPKHLITATGQRVTLRCSPRSGDLSVYWYQQSLDQGLQFLIQYYNGEERAKGNILERFSAQQFPDLHSELNLSSLELGDSALYFCASSGGISSYNEQFFGPGTRLTVL.

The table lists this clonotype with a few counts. CDR3 sequence (DNA): TGCAGTGCTTCCCCGGGACTAGCGGGGTACGAGCAGTACTTC. Its translation: CSASPGLAGYEQYF. J is TRBJ2-7 and V is TRBV20-1; 13 bases are shared with TRBD2. The CDR3 is 14 amino acids. Trimming removed 5 bases from V and 4 bases from J; junction bases left unmatched: 5. Germline V lookup: CDR1 DFQATT, CDR2 SNEGSKA (reference sequence).

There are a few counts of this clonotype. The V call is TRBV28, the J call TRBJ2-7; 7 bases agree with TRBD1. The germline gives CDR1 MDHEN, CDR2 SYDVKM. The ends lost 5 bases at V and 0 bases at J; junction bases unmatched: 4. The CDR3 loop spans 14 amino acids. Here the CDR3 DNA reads TGTGCCAGCAGTAAGACAGGGTTCTCCTACGAGCAGTACTTC. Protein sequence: CASSKTGFSYEQYF.

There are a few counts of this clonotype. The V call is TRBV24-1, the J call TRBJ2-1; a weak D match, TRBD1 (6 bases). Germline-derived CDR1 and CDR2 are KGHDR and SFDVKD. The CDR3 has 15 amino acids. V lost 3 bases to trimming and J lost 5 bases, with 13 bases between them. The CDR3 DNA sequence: TGTGCCACCAGTGATCAACAGGGTTTCCACAATGAGCAGTTCTTC. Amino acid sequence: CATSDQQGFHNEQFF.

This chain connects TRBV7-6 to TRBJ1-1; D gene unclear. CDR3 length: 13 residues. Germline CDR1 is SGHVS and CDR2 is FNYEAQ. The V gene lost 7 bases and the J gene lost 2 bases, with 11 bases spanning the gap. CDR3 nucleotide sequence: TGTGCCAGCACACGTGGATACAACACTGAAGCTTTCTTT. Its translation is CASTRGYNTEAFF.